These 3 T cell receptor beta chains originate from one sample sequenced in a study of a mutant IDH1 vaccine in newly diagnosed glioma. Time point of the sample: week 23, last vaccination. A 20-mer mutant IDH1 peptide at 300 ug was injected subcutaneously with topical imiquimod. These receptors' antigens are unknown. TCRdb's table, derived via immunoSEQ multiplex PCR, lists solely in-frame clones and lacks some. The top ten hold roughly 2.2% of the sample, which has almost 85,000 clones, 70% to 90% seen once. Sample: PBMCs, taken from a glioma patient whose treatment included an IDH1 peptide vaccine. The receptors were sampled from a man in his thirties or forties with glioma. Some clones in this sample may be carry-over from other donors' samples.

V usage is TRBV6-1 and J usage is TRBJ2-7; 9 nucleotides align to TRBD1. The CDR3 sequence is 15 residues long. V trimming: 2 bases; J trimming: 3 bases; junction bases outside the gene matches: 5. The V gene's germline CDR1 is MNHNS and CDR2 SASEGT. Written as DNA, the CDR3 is TGTGCCAGCAGTGAACGGGACAGGGTAGACTACGAGCAGTACTTC. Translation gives CASSERDRVDYEQYF.

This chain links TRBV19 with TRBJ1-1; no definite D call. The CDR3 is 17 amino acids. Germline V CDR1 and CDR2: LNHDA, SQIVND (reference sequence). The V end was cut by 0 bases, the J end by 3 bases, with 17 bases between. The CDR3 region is CASSIEGKGGVDTEAFF. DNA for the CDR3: TGTGCCAGTAGTATAGAGGGAAAGGGCGGGGTCGACACTGAAGCTTTCTTT.

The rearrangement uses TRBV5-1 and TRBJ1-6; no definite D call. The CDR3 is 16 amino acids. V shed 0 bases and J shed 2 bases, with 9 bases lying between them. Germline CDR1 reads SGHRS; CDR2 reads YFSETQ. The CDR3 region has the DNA TGCGCCAGCAGCTTGGATGTCTCAACCTATAATTCACCCCTCCACTTT. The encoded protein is CASSLDVSTYNSPLHF.